Sequencing of this T cell receptor (beta chain) was carried out in a study of OX40 agonist ivuxolimab in advanced cancers. Study-wide background: Patients received ivuxolimab, an agonistic anti-OX40 (CD134) antibody.

The CDR3 has 16 amino acids. Per germline, CDR1 SGHRS and CDR2 YFSETQ. V gave up 4 bases and J gave up 0 bases, with 14 bases separating them. Repertoires were generated with immunoSEQ multiplex PCR, while TCRdb's copy carries only in-frame clones and drops some. The repertoire holds around 56,000 clones, with roughly 80% as singletons. This clone was seen only once. The J gene is TRBJ1-3, the V gene TRBV5-1, with D perhaps TRBD1 (6 bases). The TCR originated in an adult with an advanced solid tumor such as melanoma, head and neck, liver or kidney cancer. This specimen consisted of CD4+ or CD8+ T cells sorted from blood, obtained in a trial of the OX40 agonist ivuxolimab. The CDR3 protein is CASSPDRRSSGNTIYF. The CDR3 bases are TGCGCCAGCAGCCCGGACAGAAGATCCTCTGGAAACACCATATATTTT.